Described below is a single T cell receptor (beta chain) sequence and its context. The antigen is undetermined. The PCR had 60 Vbeta and 13 Jbeta primers. Here immunoSEQ multiplex PCR was the method, and the copy in TCRdb shows in-frame clones only, minus some. The repertoire holds 150,000 to 200,000 clones, with about three quarters as singletons. Germline CDR1 is MDHEN and CDR2 is SYDVKM. The CDR3 loop spans 12 amino acids. Between the trimmed V and J ends, which lost 5 bases and 4 bases, there was a span of 6 bases. These data originate in a study of cytomegalovirus exposure and HLA in healthy donors. In the study overall: Inside one of the first data releases sat about 85 million unique TCRs taken from HLA-typed donors. General study findings and limits: Investigators reported 150 to 200 TCR beta chains as tied to cytomegalovirus. One variant, a missense change in DCLRE1C, was linked in a later analysis to TCR beta V- and J-gene trimming. An analysis that came later showed most CMV-associated TCR beta chains appearing HLA-restricted.

The J gene is TRBJ2-1, the V gene TRBV28; D unresolved. The sequencing sample was made of PBMCs. The sequence was obtained from a woman in her sixties in good health and CMV-seropositive. In DNA form, the CDR3 reads TGTGCCAGCAGTCGACAATACAATGAGCAGTTCTTC. It translates to CASSRQYNEQFF.